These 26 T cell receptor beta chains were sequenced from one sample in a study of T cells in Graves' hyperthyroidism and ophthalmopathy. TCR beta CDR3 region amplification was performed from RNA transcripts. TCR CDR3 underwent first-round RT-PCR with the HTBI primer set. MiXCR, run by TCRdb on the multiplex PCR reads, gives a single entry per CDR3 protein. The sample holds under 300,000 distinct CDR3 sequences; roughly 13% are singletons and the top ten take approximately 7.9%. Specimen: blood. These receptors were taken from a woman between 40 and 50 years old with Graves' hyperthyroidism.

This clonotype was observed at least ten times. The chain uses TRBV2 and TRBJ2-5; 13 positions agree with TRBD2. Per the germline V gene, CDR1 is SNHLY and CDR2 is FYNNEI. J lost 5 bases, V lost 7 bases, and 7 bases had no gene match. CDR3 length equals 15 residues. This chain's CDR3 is CASKRLAGGGETQYF. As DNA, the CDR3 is TGTGCCAGCAAGAGACTAGCGGGAGGCGGTGAGACCCAGTACTTC.

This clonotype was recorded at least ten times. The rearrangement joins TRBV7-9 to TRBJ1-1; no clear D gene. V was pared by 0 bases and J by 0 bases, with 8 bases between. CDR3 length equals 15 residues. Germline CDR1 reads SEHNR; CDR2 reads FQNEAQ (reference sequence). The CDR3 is CASSLAEGLNTEAFF. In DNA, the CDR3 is TGTGCCAGCAGCTTAGCGGAGGGCCTGAACACTGAAGCTTTCTTT.

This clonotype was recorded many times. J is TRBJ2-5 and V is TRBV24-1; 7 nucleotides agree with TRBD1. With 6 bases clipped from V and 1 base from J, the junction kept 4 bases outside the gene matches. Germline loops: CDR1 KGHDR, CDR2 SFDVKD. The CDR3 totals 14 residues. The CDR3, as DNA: TGTGCCACCAGTCAACAGGGGATCCAAGAGACCCAGTACTTC. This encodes CATSQQGIQETQYF.

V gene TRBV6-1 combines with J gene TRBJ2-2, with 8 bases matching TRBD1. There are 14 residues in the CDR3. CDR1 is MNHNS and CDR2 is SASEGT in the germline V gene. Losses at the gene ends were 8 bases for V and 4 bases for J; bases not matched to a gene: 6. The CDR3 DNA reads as TGTGCCAGCTCCAGGGGGCTGGTCACCGGGGAGCTGTTTTTT. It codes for CASSRGLVTGELFF.

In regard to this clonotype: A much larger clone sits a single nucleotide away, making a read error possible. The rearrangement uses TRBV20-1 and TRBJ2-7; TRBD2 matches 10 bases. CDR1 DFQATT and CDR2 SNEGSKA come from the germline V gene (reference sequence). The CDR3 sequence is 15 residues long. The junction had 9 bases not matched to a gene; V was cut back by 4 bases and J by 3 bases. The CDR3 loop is CSAIHSGRPIYEQYF. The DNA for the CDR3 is TGCAGTGCTATACATAGCGGGAGGCCAATCTACGAGCAGTACTTC.

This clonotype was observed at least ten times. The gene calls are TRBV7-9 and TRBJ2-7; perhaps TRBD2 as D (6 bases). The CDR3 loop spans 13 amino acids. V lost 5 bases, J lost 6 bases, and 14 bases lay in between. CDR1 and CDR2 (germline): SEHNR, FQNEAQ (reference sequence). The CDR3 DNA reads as TGTGCCAGCAGCAATCGGGAGCCTTTCGAGCAGTACTTC. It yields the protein CASSNREPFEQYF.

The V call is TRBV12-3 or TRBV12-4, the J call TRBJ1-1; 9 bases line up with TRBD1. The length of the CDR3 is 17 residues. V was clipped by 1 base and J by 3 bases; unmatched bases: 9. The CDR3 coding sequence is TGTGCCAGCAGTTTAGTTATACAGGGGGCGACGGACACTGAAGCTTTCTTT. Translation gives CASSLVIQGATDTEAFF.

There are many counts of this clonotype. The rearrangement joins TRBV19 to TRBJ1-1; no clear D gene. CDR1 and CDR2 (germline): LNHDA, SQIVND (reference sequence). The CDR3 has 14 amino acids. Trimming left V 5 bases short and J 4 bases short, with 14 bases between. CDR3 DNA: TGTGCCAGTAGTTTATTCTTTTCGCGCACTGAAGCTTTCTTT. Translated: CASSLFFSRTEAFF.

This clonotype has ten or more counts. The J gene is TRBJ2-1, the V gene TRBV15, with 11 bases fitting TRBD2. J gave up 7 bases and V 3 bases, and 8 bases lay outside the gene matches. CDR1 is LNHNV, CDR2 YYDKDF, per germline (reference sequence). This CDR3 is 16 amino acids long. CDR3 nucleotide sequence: TGTGCCACCAGCAGGGAGACTAGCGGGGTCTTAAATGAGCAGTTCTTC. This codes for CATSRETSGVLNEQFF.

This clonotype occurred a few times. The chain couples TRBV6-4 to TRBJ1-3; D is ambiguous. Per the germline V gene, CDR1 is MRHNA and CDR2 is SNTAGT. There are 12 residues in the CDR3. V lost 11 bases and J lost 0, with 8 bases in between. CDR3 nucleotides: TGTGCCCCAGTACACTCTGGAAACACCATATATTTT. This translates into CAPVHSGNTIYF.

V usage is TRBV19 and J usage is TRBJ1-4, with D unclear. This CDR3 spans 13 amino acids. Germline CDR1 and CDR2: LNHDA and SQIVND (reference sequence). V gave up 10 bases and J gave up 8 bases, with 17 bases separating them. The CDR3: CATQSSRKEKLFF. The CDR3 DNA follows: TGTGCCACCCAGAGCAGCAGGAAGGAAAAACTGTTTTTT.

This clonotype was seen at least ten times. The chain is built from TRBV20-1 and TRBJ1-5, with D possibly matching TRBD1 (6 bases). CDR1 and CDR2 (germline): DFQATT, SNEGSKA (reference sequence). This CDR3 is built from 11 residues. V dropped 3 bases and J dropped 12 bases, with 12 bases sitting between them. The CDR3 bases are TGCAGTGCTAGCCCGGACAGAAACCAGCATTTT. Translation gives CSASPDRNQHF.

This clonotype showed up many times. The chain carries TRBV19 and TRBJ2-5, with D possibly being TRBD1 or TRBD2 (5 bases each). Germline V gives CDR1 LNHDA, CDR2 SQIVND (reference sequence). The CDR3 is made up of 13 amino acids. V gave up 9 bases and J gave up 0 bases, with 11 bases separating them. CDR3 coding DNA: TGTGCCAGCGGGGCCCGGTACCAAGAGACCCAGTACTTC. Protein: CASGARYQETQYF.

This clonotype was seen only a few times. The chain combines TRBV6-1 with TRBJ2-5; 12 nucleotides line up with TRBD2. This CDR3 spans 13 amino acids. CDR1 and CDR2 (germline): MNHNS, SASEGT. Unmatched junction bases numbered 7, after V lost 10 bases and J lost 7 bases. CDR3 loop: CAISTSGSGTQYF. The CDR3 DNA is TGTGCCATCTCGACTAGCGGGAGCGGGACCCAGTACTTC.

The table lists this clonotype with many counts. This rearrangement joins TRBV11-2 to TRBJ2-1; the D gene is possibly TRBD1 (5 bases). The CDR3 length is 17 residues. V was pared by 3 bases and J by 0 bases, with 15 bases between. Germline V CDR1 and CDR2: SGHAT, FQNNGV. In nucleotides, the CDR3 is TGTGCCAGCAGCTTCGCCCAGGGATGGAGCTCCTACAATGAGCAGTTCTTC. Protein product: CASSFAQGWSSYNEQFF.

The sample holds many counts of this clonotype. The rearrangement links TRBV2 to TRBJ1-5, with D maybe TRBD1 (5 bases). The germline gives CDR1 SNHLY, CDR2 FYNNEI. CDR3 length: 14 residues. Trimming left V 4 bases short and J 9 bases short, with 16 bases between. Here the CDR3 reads CASSAGVAPGPQHF. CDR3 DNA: TGTGCCAGCAGTGCGGGGGTAGCACCAGGGCCCCAGCATTTT.

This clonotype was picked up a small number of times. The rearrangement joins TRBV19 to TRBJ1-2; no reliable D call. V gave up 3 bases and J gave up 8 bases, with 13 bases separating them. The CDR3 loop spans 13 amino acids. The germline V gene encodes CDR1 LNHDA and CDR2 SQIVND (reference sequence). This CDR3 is CASSIGGSHGYTF. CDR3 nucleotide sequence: TGTGCCAGTAGTATCGGAGGGAGCCACGGCTACACCTTC. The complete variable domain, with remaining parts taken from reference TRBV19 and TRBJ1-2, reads DGGITQSPKYLFRKEGQNVTLSCEQNLNHDAMYWYRQDPGQGLRLIYYSQIVNDFQKGDIAEGYSVSREKKESFPLTVTSAQKNPTAFYLCASSIGGSHGYTFGSGTRLTVV.

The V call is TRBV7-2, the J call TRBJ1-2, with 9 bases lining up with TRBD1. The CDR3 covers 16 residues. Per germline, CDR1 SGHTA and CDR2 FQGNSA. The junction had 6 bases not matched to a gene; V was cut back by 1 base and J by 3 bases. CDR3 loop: CASSLEGGQGYYGYTF. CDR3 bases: TGTGCCAGCAGCTTAGAGGGGGGACAGGGCTACTATGGCTACACCTTC.

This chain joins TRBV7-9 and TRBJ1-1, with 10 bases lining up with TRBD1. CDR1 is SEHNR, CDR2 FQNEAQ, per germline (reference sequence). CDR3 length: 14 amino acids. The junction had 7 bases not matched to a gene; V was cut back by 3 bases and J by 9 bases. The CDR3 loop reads CASSFPPGQGQAFF. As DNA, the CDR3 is TGTGCCAGCAGCTTTCCGCCGGGACAGGGGCAAGCTTTCTTT.

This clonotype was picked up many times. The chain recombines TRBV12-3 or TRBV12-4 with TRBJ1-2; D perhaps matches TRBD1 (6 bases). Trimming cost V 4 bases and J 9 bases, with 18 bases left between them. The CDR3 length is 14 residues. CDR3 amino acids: CASSYTTQGQSYTF. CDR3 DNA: TGTGCCAGCAGTTACACAACCCAGGGGCAGAGCTACACCTTC.

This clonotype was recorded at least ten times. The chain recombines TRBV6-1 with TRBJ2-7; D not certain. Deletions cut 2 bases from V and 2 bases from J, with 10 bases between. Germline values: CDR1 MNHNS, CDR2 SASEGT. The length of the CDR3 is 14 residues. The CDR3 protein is CASSESDGAYEQYF. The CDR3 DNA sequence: TGTGCCAGCAGTGAATCGGACGGAGCCTACGAGCAGTACTTC.

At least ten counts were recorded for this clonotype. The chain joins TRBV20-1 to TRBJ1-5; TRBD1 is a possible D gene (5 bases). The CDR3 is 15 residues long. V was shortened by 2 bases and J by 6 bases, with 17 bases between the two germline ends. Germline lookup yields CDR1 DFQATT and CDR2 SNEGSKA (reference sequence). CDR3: CSARTTGGEVQPQHF. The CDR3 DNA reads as TGCAGTGCTAGAACTACAGGTGGAGAGGTTCAGCCCCAGCATTTT.

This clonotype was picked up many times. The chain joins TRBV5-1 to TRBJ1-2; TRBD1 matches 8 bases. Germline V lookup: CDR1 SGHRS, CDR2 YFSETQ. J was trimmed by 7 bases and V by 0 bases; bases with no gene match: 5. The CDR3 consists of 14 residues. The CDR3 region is CASSLAGGEVGYTF. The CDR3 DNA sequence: TGCGCCAGCAGCTTGGCAGGGGGCGAAGTTGGCTACACCTTC.

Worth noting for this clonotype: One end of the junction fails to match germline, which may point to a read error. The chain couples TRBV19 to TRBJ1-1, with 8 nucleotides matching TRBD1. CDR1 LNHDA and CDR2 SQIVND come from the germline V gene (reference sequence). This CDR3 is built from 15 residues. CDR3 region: CASSIYQGANTETFF. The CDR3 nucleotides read TGTGCCAGTAGTATCTACCAGGGGGCCAACACTGAAACTTTCTTT.

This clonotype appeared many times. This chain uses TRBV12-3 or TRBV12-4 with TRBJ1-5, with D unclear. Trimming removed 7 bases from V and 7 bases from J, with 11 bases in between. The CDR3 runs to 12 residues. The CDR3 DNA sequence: TGTGCCAGCACTATCCTGCCCCAGCCCCAGCATTTT. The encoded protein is CASTILPQPQHF.

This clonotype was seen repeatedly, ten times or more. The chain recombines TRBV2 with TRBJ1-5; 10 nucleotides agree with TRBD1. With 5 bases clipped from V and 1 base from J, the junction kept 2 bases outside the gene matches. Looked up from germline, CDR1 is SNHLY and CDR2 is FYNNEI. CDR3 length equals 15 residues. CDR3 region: CASSRQGASNQPQHF. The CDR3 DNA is TGTGCCAGCAGTCGACAGGGGGCAAGCAATCAGCCCCAGCATTTT.